The clone carrying this T cell receptor beta chain was seen only a few times. The sample comes from a study of T cell responses to AZD1222 COVID-19 vaccine. TCRdb's copy holds only in-frame clones and misses some; the assay was immunoSEQ multiplex PCR. The table records over 130,000 clones, 88% of them present only once. CDR1 MRHNA and CDR2 SNTAGT come from the germline V gene. The CDR3 has 15 amino acids. J was trimmed by 8 bases and V by 4 bases; bases with no gene match: 10. The clonotype comes from an adult in good health. The sample was peripheral blood, taken on day 0 of AZD1222 vaccination. V gene TRBV6-4 combines with J gene TRBJ2-1, with 8 bases identical to TRBD2. The DNA of the CDR3 is TGTGCCAGCAGTGTCGGGACTAGTGGTTCTGATGAGCAGTTCTTC. It specifies CASSVGTSGSDEQFF.